One and the same sample provided the 12 T cell receptor beta chains below, sequenced in a study of CD4 T cells in relation to SARS-CoV-2 and coronaviruses. Only in-frame clones appear in the TCRdb table, and some are missing; sequencing was by immunoSEQ multiplex PCR. Among around 15,000 clones listed, around 77% were seen once. These TCRs' antigens remain unknown. The unexposed donors gave CD4+ T cells in 2011-2018, prior to COVID-19. After ten to eleven days of culture, CD4+ T cells were isolated. The sequenced sample was CD4+ T cells from PBMCs, cultured in vitro. The receptors originated from a human donor in good health.

This chain uses TRBV6-6 with TRBJ2-7; 10 bases line up with TRBD2. With 7 bases clipped from V and 3 bases from J, the junction kept 6 bases outside the gene matches. Germline V gene lookup returns CDR1 MNHNY and CDR2 SVGAGI (reference sequence). The CDR3 length is 14 residues. This CDR3 reads CASTLAGADYEQYF. In DNA form, the CDR3 reads TGTGCCAGCACGCTAGCGGGAGCGGACTACGAGCAGTACTTC.

This chain joins TRBV19 and TRBJ2-1; D remains ambiguous. Germline lookup yields CDR1 LNHDA and CDR2 SQIVND (reference sequence). This CDR3 spans 13 amino acids. V was pared by 3 bases and J by 6 bases, with 9 bases between. CDR3 DNA: TGTGCCAGTAGTATTAATAGTCTCAATGAGCAGTTCTTC. Translation: CASSINSLNEQFF.

The rearrangement joins TRBV19 to TRBJ2-4, with a tentative D call TRBD2 (5 bases). V was pared by 5 bases and J by 8 bases, with 10 bases between. There are 12 residues in the CDR3. Germline V gene lookup returns CDR1 LNHDA and CDR2 SQIVND (reference sequence). CDR3 in amino acids: CASSPQRDIQYF. DNA for the CDR3: TGTGCCAGTAGTCCTCAGAGGGACATTCAGTACTTC.

The chain employs TRBV5-1 and TRBJ1-2, with TRBD1 as a possible D gene (5 bases). The CDR3 spans 14 residues. Trimming removed 1 base at V and 7 bases at J, with 14 bases between. Germline CDR1 is SGHRS and CDR2 is YFSETQ. The CDR3 DNA reads TGCGCCAGCAGCTTGAGCAGGGAGGTTGGTGGCTACACCTTC. Its protein is CASSLSREVGGYTF.

V gene TRBV7-3 combines with J gene TRBJ2-3, with D possibly TRBD1 on 5 matching bases. CDR1 is SGHTA and CDR2 is FQGTGA in the germline V gene. The CDR3 spans 13 residues. V was pared by 5 bases and J by 5 bases, with 11 bases between. The CDR3 DNA reads as TGTGCCAGCAGCCTTGGGGCTAAAGATACGCAGTATTTT. Translation: CASSLGAKDTQYF.

CDR3 nucleotide sequence: TGTGCCTGGAGTGGGACAGGGGGTGCGGGTCAGCCCCAGCATTTT. This codes for CAWSGTGGAGQPQHF. The V call is TRBV30, the J call TRBJ1-5, with 10 bases aligning to TRBD1. Germline CDR1 GTSNPN, CDR2 SVGIG (reference sequence). The J segment lost 6 bases and the V segment lost 1 base, leaving 6 bases of the junction unmatched. The CDR3 is 15 amino acids.

V usage is TRBV5-1 and J usage is TRBJ1-2, with 7 bases fitting TRBD1. J lost 8 bases, V lost 4 bases, and 11 bases had no gene match. Germline V CDR1 and CDR2: SGHRS, YFSETQ. The CDR3 contains 14 residues. The CDR3 reads CASSMRQGGEGYTF. DNA of the CDR3: TGCGCCAGCAGCATGCGACAGGGAGGAGAGGGCTACACCTTC.

V usage is TRBV5-1 and J usage is TRBJ2-3, with 7 positions matching TRBD2. This CDR3 contains 15 residues. Unmatched junction bases numbered 5, after V lost 2 bases and J lost 2 bases. Germline V gives CDR1 SGHRS, CDR2 YFSETQ. CDR3 sequence reads: CASSLLATATDTQYF. Written as DNA, the CDR3 is TGCGCCAGCAGCTTACTAGCGACGGCCACAGATACGCAGTATTTT.

The chain recombines TRBV3-1 (or the pseudogene TRBV3-2) with TRBJ2-3, with TRBD2 identical over 7 bases. The CDR3 contains 14 residues. CDR1 is LGHDT, CDR2 YNNKEL, per germline (reference sequence). J was trimmed by 3 bases and V by 4 bases; bases with no gene match: 4. In DNA form, the CDR3 reads TGTGCCAGCAGCCGCCCAGCGGGGACAGATACGCAGTATTTT. Its translation is CASSRPAGTDTQYF.

This clone came up a few times. The rearrangement links TRBV9 to TRBJ2-1, with D perhaps TRBD2 (6 bases). CDR1 is SGDLS, CDR2 YYNGEE, per germline. V was clipped by 0 bases and J by 3 bases, with 10 bases between them. The CDR3 sequence is 15 residues long. The CDR3 reads CASSVVWRDYNEQFF. The CDR3, as DNA: TGTGCCAGCAGCGTAGTGTGGCGGGACTACAATGAGCAGTTCTTC.

The CDR3 reads CASSFSRTGGIADTQYF. The CDR3 DNA sequence: TGTGCCAGCAGCTTTTCGAGGACAGGGGGTATCGCAGATACGCAGTATTTT. The chain recombines TRBV11-3 with TRBJ2-3; 10 positions match TRBD1. In germline, CDR1 is SGHNT, CDR2 YENEEA. Germline trimming cut 3 bases from V and 4 bases from J; bases unmatched to any gene: 10. The CDR3 extends over 17 amino acids.

The genes are TRBV18 and TRBJ2-1, with a tentative D call TRBD2 (6 bases). The V and J ends lost 3 bases and 2 bases respectively, with 17 bases between them. Germline V gene data show CDR1 as KGHSH and CDR2 as LQKENI. This CDR3 has 17 residues. CDR3 in amino acids: CASSPAGRGGTYNEQFF. The CDR3 DNA follows: TGTGCCAGCTCACCCGCCGGGCGGGGTGGAACCTACAATGAGCAGTTCTTC.